This TCR beta chain was identified in a study of cytomegalovirus exposure and HLA in healthy donors. The CDR3 runs to 14 residues. The V end was cut by 2 bases, the J end by 4 bases, with 11 bases between. Per germline, CDR1 SEHNR and CDR2 FQNEAQ (reference sequence). In the case of this clone: Its antigen is still unknown.

The study ran its PCR with 60 Vbeta and 13 Jbeta primers. The repertoire was sequenced with immunoSEQ multiplex PCR; TCRdb's copy has only in-frame clones and lacks some. The repertoire shows 93,000 or so clones; the top ten hold approximately 3.7%. General study points: A later analysis linked some 17,000 TCR beta sequences to HLA alleles at 0.05 false discovery rate.

Material: PBMCs. The rearrangement joins TRBV7-9 to TRBJ1-2; a weak D match, TRBD1 (6 bases). The clonotype comes from a man aged 35-49 years in good health and CMV-seronegative. CDR3 DNA sequence: TGTGCCAGCAGCTTAAACAGGGAGGGCTATGGCTACACCTTC. Amino acid sequence: CASSLNREGYGYTF. The complete variable domain, with remaining parts taken from reference TRBV7-9 and TRBJ1-2, reads DTGVSQNPRHKITKRGQNVTFRCDPISEHNRLYWYRQTLGQGPEFLTYFQNEAQLEKSRLLSDRFSAERPKGSFSTLEIQRTEQGDSAMYLCASSLNREGYGYTFGSGTRLTVV.